The 27 T cell receptor beta chains below all came from one sample that was sequenced in a study of technical replicates of blood from several donors. Sequencing used immunoSEQ multiplex PCR; TCRdb keeps in-frame clones, though not all of them. This sample carries 60,000 to 85,000 clones, almost 98% of them seen once, and the ten largest clones take approximately 0.2%. The material sequenced was T cells isolated from PBMCs. The receptors derive from a human donor in good health.

The chain couples TRBV7-9 to TRBJ2-1; 10 nucleotides match TRBD2. Germline CDR1 and CDR2: SEHNR and FQNEAQ (reference sequence). After removal of 2 bases from V and 0 bases from J, the junction contained 7 bases not matched to a gene. CDR3 length: 18 amino acids. The CDR3 spells CASSLNWASGSSYNEQFF. CDR3 coding DNA: TGTGCCAGCAGCTTAAATTGGGCTAGCGGGAGCTCCTACAATGAGCAGTTCTTC.

There are a few counts of this clone. V is TRBV28 and J is TRBJ2-7; maybe TRBD2 (6 bases). The CDR3 consists of 11 residues. In germline, CDR1 is MDHEN, CDR2 SYDVKM. Trimming stripped 8 bases from V and 4 bases from J, with 9 bases between. The CDR3, as DNA: TGTGCCAGCCTGGGGGGTTACGAGCAGTACTTC. It is translated as CASLGGYEQYF.

This sequence joins TRBV6-5 and TRBJ2-5; tentatively, D is TRBD1 (6 bases). V lost 5 bases and J 9 bases, leaving 13 bases between the germline ends. CDR3 length equals 12 residues. Looked up from germline, CDR1 is MNHEY and CDR2 is SVGAGI. Here the CDR3 DNA reads TGTGCCAGCAGTGGCGCCTACAGGGCCCAGTACTTC. It is translated as CASSGAYRAQYF.

The chain is built from TRBV6-5 and TRBJ1-2; maybe TRBD1 (6 bases). The CDR3 spans 13 residues. V was trimmed by 6 bases and J by 2 bases, leaving 10 bases between them. CDR1 and CDR2 (germline): MNHEY, SVGAGI. CDR3 DNA: TGTGCCAGCAGAACTACAGGGAACTATGGCTACACCTTC. Protein sequence: CASRTTGNYGYTF.

The chain uses TRBV5-1 and TRBJ1-1; D remains ambiguous. Trimming pared 4 bases from V and 1 base from J, leaving 11 bases between. Germline V gives CDR1 SGHRS, CDR2 YFSETQ. The CDR3 sequence is 14 residues long. The CDR3 here is CASSRDKTNTEAFF. CDR3 nucleotide sequence: TGCGCCAGCAGCCGTGACAAGACGAACACTGAAGCTTTCTTT.

This chain joins TRBV19 and TRBJ2-1; TRBD2 agrees at 10 bases. This CDR3 is 15 amino acids long. V lost 0 bases to trimming and J lost 11 bases; unmatched junction nucleotides: 7. Germline V CDR1 and CDR2: LNHDA, SQIVND (reference sequence). In nucleotides, the CDR3 is TGTGCCAGTAGTATAGAGCAGCGGGAGGGCCTACAGCAGTTCTTC. Translation gives CASSIEQREGLQQFF.

The rearrangement uses TRBV9 and TRBJ1-4; no firm D call. The CDR3 length is 12 residues. Trimming took off 3 bases at V and 4 bases at J, with 4 bases between the two ends. CDR1 and CDR2 (germline): SGDLS, YYNGEE. CDR3 nucleotide sequence: TGTGCCAGCAGCGCCAATAATGAAAAACTGTTTTTT. Protein sequence: CASSANNEKLFF. Drawing the rest from reference TRBV9 and TRBJ1-4, the complete variable domain is DSGVTQTPKHLITATGQRVTLRCSPRSGDLSVYWYQQSLDQGLQFLIQYYNGEERAKGNILERFSAQQFPDLHSELNLSSLELGDSALYFCASSANNEKLFFGSGTQLSVL.

The gene calls are TRBV9 and TRBJ2-7; a possible D gene is TRBD1 (5 bases). Germline assignment: CDR1 SGDLS and CDR2 YYNGEE. The CDR3 has 13 residues. Trimming took off 4 bases at V and 9 bases at J, with 17 bases between the two ends. As DNA, the CDR3 is TGTGCCAGCAGCCCCGGGTCAACTGGGGCGCAGTACTTC. Its protein product is CASSPGSTGAQYF. Full variable domain (missing parts from reference TRBV9 and TRBJ2-7): DSGVTQTPKHLITATGQRVTLRCSPRSGDLSVYWYQQSLDQGLQFLIQYYNGEERAKGNILERFSAQQFPDLHSELNLSSLELGDSALYFCASSPGSTGAQYFGPGTRLTVT.

The gene calls are TRBV28 and TRBJ2-1; D is undetermined. The CDR3 is 14 amino acids. Trimming shortened V by 6 bases and J by 5 bases, and 14 bases separated the two germline ends. Per the germline V gene, CDR1 is MDHEN and CDR2 is SYDVKM. DNA for the CDR3: TGTGCCAGCAGCCCCCTGGGCTTTAACAATGAGCAGTTCTTC. The encoded protein is CASSPLGFNNEQFF.

The chain recombines TRBV29-1 with TRBJ1-1; a weak D match, TRBD1 (6 bases). The CDR3 sequence is 13 residues long. The germline V gene encodes CDR1 SQVTM and CDR2 ANQGSEA. V was cut by 5 bases and J by 3 bases, with 13 bases left in between. The DNA for the CDR3 is TGCAGCGTTAAATCTACAGGGCACACTGAAGCTTTCTTT. This gives the protein CSVKSTGHTEAFF.

J is TRBJ1-5 and V is TRBV2; TRBD1 aligns across 7 bases. Germline CDR1 and CDR2: SNHLY and FYNNEI. This CDR3 is 14 amino acids long. The junction had 1 base not matched to a gene; V was cut back by 1 base and J by 4 bases. The CDR3 is CASSEGTGNQPQHF. CDR3 nucleotides: TGTGCCAGCAGTGAAGGGACAGGAAATCAGCCCCAGCATTTT. Supplemented by reference TRBV2 and TRBJ1-5, the full variable domain reads EPEVTQTPSHQVTQMGQEVILRCVPISNHLYFYWYRQILGQKVEFLVSFYNNEISEKSEIFDDQFSVERPDGSNFTLKIRSTKLEDSAMYFCASSEGTGNQPQHFGDGTRLSIL.

The rearrangement uses TRBV7-6 and TRBJ2-7, with 10 bases identical to TRBD1. The CDR3 has 14 amino acids. The V gene end was trimmed by 5 bases and the J gene end by 2 bases; junction bases not matched to a gene: 3. Germline V gene sequence: CDR1 SGHVS, CDR2 FNYEAQ. Here the CDR3 reads CASSPGQGAYEQYF. In DNA form, the CDR3 reads TGTGCCAGCAGCCCCGGACAGGGGGCCTACGAGCAGTACTTC. The variable domain in full, with the rest retrieved from reference TRBV7-6 and TRBJ2-7, is GAGVSQSPRYKVTKRGQDVALRCDPISGHVSLYWYRQALGQGPEFLTYFNYEAQQDKSGLPNDRFSAERPEGSISTLTIQRTEQRDSAMYRCASSPGQGAYEQYFGPGTRLTVT.

The chain carries TRBV7-9 and TRBJ1-2; no definite D call. The CDR3 sequence is 13 residues long. V dropped 1 base and J dropped 4 bases, with 7 bases sitting between them. The germline V gene encodes CDR1 SEHNR and CDR2 FQNEAQ (reference sequence). This CDR3 reads CASSLDFGYGYTF. The CDR3 DNA follows: TGTGCCAGCAGCTTAGACTTCGGCTATGGCTACACCTTC.

The V call is TRBV29-1, the J call TRBJ2-1; TRBD1 aligns across 7 bases. The CDR3 has 14 residues. Germline V gene lookup returns CDR1 SQVTM and CDR2 ANQGSEA. Trimming removed 5 bases from V and 4 bases from J; junction bases left unmatched: 8. In nucleotides, the CDR3 is TGCAGCGTTAGCTCATGGACAGGATACAATGAGCAGTTCTTC. Translated: CSVSSWTGYNEQFF.

J is TRBJ2-3 and V is TRBV2, with 7 positions matching TRBD2. This CDR3 comprises 14 residues. Looked up from germline, CDR1 is SNHLY and CDR2 is FYNNEI. V was pared by 7 bases and J by 3 bases, with 7 bases of the junction left unmatched. CDR3 sequence (DNA): TGTGCCAGCAAGGGCGGGACTACTACAGATACGCAGTATTTT. Translation: CASKGGTTTDTQYF.

This clone was recorded once. The chain is built from TRBV7-6 and TRBJ2-1, with 11 bases lining up with TRBD2. V gave up 1 base and J gave up 10 bases; unmatched junction bases: 18. Per germline, CDR1 SGHVS and CDR2 FNYEAQ. The length of the CDR3 is 19 residues. CDR3 coding DNA: TGTGCCAGCAGCTTAGTTGAACCCACGATAGCGGGAGGGAGACGGGAGCAGTTCTTC. Amino acid sequence: CASSLVEPTIAGGRREQFF. Drawing the rest from reference TRBV7-6 and TRBJ2-1, the complete variable domain is GAGVSQSPRYKVTKRGQDVALRCDPISGHVSLYWYRQALGQGPEFLTYFNYEAQQDKSGLPNDRFSAERPEGSISTLTIQRTEQRDSAMYRCASSLVEPTIAGGRREQFFGPGTRLTVL.

V is TRBV5-4 and J is TRBJ2-5, with TRBD1 matching 8 bases. The germline V gene encodes CDR1 SGHNT and CDR2 YYREEE (reference sequence). V was clipped by 4 bases and J by 1 base; unmatched bases: 3. This CDR3 region has 14 residues. CDR3 sequence (DNA): TGTGCCAGCAGCCCAGGGGGCGTCCAAGAGACCCAGTACTTC. Amino acid sequence: CASSPGGVQETQYF.

The chain has TRBV9 and TRBJ2-2; D not certain. CDR1 is SGDLS, CDR2 YYNGEE, per germline. This CDR3 spans 13 amino acids. Deletions cut 0 bases from V and 4 bases from J, with 4 bases between. This chain's CDR3 is CASSVVRTGELFF. CDR3 coding DNA: TGTGCCAGCAGCGTAGTGCGCACCGGGGAGCTGTTTTTT.

This chain connects TRBV7-2 to TRBJ1-5; no reliable D call. The germline V gene encodes CDR1 SGHTA and CDR2 FQGNSA. The V end was cut by 7 bases, the J end by 7 bases, with 11 bases between. The CDR3 sequence is 12 residues long. In nucleotides, the CDR3 is TGTGCCAGCACGGTGGGAGGCCAGCCCCAGCATTTT. Translation: CASTVGGQPQHF.

The chain employs TRBV5-4 and TRBJ2-1; 7 nucleotides match TRBD2. J gave up 1 base and V 2 bases, and 9 bases lay outside the gene matches. CDR3 length equals 17 residues. CDR1 SGHNT and CDR2 YYREEE come from the germline V gene (reference sequence). The CDR3, as DNA: TGTGCCAGCAGCTTCGAGGGTAGCGGGTTGTCCTACAATGAGCAGTTCTTC. This gives the protein CASSFEGSGLSYNEQFF.

V usage is TRBV19 and J usage is TRBJ2-1; D perhaps matches TRBD2 (6 bases). Germline loops: CDR1 LNHDA, CDR2 SQIVND (reference sequence). This CDR3 contains 12 residues. Trimming took 3 bases from V and 6 from J, leaving 6 bases between them. As DNA, the CDR3 is TGTGCCAGTAGTATGGGGGGCAATGAGCAGTTCTTC. Residues: CASSMGGNEQFF.

This chain joins TRBV7-9 and TRBJ1-1; D ambiguous. Trimming cost V 2 bases and J 3 bases, with 10 bases left between them. Germline CDR1 and CDR2: SEHNR and FQNEAQ (reference sequence). This CDR3 is built from 14 residues. The CDR3, as DNA: TGTGCCAGCAGCTTATCGGGTATGGACACTGAAGCTTTCTTT. It encodes CASSLSGMDTEAFF.

The V and J genes are TRBV28 and TRBJ2-7; D is possibly TRBD1 (6 bases). CDR1 is MDHEN and CDR2 is SYDVKM in the germline V gene. Trimming stripped 6 bases from V and 0 bases from J, with 12 bases between. This CDR3 comprises 14 residues. Here the CDR3 reads CASRSPGDSYEQYF. CDR3 bases: TGTGCCAGCAGGTCCCCAGGGGACTCCTACGAGCAGTACTTC.

The gene calls are TRBV9 and TRBJ2-1, with 13 bases lining up with TRBD2. This CDR3 has 20 amino acids. The ends lost 4 bases at V and 5 bases at J; junction bases unmatched: 18. Germline loops: CDR1 SGDLS, CDR2 YYNGEE. The CDR3 region is CASSLTGLAGFGVENNEQFF. For the CDR3, the DNA is TGTGCCAGCAGCCTGACGGGACTAGCGGGGTTCGGCGTTGAGAACAATGAGCAGTTCTTC. Full variable domain (missing parts from reference TRBV9 and TRBJ2-1): DSGVTQTPKHLITATGQRVTLRCSPRSGDLSVYWYQQSLDQGLQFLIQYYNGEERAKGNILERFSAQQFPDLHSELNLSSLELGDSALYFCASSLTGLAGFGVENNEQFFGPGTRLTVL.

The chain has TRBV11-2 and TRBJ2-2; 7 bases match TRBD2. Per germline, CDR1 SGHAT and CDR2 FQNNGV. This CDR3 is 14 amino acids long. J gave up 5 bases and V 2 bases, and 2 bases lay outside the gene matches. The CDR3 DNA follows: TGTGCCAGCAGCTTACCGGGACTAACCGGGGAGCTGTTTTTT. Amino acid sequence: CASSLPGLTGELFF.

CDR3 sequence (DNA): TGTGCCAGCAGCTTAGGACAGGTTAGAACTGAAGCTTTCTTT. It specifies CASSLGQVRTEAFF. The gene calls are TRBV7-2 and TRBJ1-1, with a possible D match to TRBD1 (6 bases). This CDR3 comprises 14 residues. Germline V gene data show CDR1 as SGHTA and CDR2 as FQGNSA. V lost 1 base to trimming and J lost 5 bases, with 11 bases between them.

V gene TRBV11-3 combines with J gene TRBJ2-3; TRBD2 agrees at 7 bases. The CDR3 consists of 17 residues. The germline CDR1 and CDR2 sequences are SGHNT and YENEEA. Trimming at V came to 5 bases and at J to 2 bases, leaving 13 bases not matched to a gene. This CDR3 reads CASSPVWAGDNTDTQYF. Here the CDR3 DNA reads TGTGCCAGCAGCCCCGTGTGGGCGGGGGATAACACAGATACGCAGTATTTT.